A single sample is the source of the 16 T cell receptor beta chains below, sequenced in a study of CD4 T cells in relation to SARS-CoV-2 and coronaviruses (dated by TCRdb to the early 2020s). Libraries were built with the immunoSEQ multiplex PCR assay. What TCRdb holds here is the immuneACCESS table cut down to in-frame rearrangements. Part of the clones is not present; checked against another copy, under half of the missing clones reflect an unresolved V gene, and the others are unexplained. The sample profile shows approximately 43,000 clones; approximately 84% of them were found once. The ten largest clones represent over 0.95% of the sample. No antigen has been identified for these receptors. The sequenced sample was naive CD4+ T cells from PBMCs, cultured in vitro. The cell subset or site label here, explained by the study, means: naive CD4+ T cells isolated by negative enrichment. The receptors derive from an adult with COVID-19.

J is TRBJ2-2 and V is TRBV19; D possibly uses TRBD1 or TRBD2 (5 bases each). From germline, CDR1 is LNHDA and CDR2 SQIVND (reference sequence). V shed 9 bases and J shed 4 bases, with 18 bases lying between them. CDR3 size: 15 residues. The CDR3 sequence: CASESWTGATGELFF. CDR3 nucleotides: TGTGCCAGCGAGTCATGGACTGGGGCCACCGGGGAGCTGTTTTTT.

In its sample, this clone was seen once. The CDR3 sequence: CASSHDRVPTDTQYF. CDR3 bases: TGCGCCAGCAGCCATGACAGGGTCCCGACAGATACGCAGTATTTT. V and J are TRBV5-1 and TRBJ2-3, with 7 bases fitting TRBD1. After removal of 4 bases from V and 3 bases from J, the junction contained 8 bases not matched to a gene. The germline V gene has CDR1 SGHRS and CDR2 YFSETQ. The CDR3 is made up of 15 amino acids.

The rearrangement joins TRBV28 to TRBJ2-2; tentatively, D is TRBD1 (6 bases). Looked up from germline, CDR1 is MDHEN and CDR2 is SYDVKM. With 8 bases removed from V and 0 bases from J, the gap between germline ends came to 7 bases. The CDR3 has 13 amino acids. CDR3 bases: TGTGCCAGCCGACAGGCGAACACCGGGGAGCTGTTTTTT. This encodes CASRQANTGELFF. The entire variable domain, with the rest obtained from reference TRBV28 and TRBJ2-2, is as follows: DVKVTQSSRYLVKRTGEKVFLECVQDMDHENMFWYRQDPGLGLRLIYFSYDVKMKEKGDIPEGYSVSREKKERFSLILESASTNQTSMYLCASRQANTGELFFGEGSRLTVL.

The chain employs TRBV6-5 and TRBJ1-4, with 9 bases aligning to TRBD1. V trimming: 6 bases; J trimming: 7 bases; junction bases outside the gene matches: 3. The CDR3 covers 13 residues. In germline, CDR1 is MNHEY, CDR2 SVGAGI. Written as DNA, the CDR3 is TGTGCCAGCAGCGGACAGGGGAGTGAAAAACTGTTTTTT. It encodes CASSGQGSEKLFF.

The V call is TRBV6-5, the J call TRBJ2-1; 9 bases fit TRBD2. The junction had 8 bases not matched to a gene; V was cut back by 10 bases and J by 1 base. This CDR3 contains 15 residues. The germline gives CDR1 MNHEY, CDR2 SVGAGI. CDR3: CAIREAGGSYNEQFF. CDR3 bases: TGTGCCATTAGGGAGGCGGGAGGGTCCTACAATGAGCAGTTCTTC.

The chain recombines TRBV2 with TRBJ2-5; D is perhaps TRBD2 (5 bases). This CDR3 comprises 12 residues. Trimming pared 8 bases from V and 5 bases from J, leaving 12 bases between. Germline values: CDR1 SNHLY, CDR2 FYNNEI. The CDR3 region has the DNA TGTGCCAGCGGAGGTTACTCGGAGACCCAGTACTTC. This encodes CASGGYSETQYF. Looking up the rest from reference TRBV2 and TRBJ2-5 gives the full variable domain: EPEVTQTPSHQVTQMGQEVILRCVPISNHLYFYWYRQILGQKVEFLVSFYNNEISEKSEIFDDQFSVERPDGSNFTLKIRSTKLEDSAMYFCASGGYSETQYFGPGTRLLVL.

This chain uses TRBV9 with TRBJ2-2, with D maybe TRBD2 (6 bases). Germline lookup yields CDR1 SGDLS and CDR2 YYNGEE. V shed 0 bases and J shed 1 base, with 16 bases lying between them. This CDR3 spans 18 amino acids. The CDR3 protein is CASSVASFAGRNTGELFF. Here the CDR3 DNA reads TGTGCCAGCAGCGTAGCTTCGTTTGCCGGGAGGAACACCGGGGAGCTGTTTTTT.

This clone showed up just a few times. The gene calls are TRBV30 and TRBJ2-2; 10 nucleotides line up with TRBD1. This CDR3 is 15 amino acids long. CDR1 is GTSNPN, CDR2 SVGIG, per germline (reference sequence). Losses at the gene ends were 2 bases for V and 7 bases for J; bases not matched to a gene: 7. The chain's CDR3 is CAWSRDRGVGGELFF. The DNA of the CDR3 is TGTGCCTGGAGTCGGGACAGGGGTGTTGGCGGGGAGCTGTTTTTT.

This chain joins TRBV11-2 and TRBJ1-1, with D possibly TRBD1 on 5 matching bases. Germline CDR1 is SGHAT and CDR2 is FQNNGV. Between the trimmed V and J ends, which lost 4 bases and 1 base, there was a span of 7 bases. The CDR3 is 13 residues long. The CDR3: CASSYRTNTEAFF. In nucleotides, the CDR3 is TGTGCCAGCAGCTACAGGACGAACACTGAAGCTTTCTTT.

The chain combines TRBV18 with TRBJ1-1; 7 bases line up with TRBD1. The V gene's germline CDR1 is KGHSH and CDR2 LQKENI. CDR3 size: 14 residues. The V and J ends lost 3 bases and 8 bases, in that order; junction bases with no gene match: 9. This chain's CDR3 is CASSPTRDRDEAFF. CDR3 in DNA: TGTGCCAGCTCACCCACCAGGGACAGAGACGAAGCTTTCTTT.

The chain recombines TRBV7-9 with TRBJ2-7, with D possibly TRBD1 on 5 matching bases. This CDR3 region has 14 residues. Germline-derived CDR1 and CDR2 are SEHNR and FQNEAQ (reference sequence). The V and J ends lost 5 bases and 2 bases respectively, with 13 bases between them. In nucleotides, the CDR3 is TGTGCCAGCAGCCAGCCAGGGTTGACCTACGAGCAGTACTTC. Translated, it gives CASSQPGLTYEQYF.

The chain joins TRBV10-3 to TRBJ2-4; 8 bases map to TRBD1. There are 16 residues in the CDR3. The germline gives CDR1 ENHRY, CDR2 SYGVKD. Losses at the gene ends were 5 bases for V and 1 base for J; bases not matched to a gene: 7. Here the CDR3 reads CAISQDRGFAKNIQYF. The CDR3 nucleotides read TGTGCCATCAGTCAAGACAGGGGTTTTGCCAAAAACATTCAGTACTTC.

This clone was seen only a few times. CDR3 nucleotide sequence: TGTGCCAGCGGGACATCCGGTCGCACCGGGGAGCTGTTTTTT. This encodes CASGTSGRTGELFF. V is TRBV27 and J is TRBJ2-2; possibly TRBD1 for D (6 bases). V lost 8 bases to trimming and J lost 4 bases, with 14 bases between them. Germline V gene lookup returns CDR1 MNHEY and CDR2 SMNVEV (reference sequence). The CDR3 extends over 14 amino acids.

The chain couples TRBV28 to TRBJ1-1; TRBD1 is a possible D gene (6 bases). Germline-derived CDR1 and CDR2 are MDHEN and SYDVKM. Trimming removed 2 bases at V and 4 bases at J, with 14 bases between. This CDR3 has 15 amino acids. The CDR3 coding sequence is TGTGCCAGCAGTTTAAGGCGGGGGGCGTTCACTGAAGCTTTCTTT. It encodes CASSLRRGAFTEAFF.

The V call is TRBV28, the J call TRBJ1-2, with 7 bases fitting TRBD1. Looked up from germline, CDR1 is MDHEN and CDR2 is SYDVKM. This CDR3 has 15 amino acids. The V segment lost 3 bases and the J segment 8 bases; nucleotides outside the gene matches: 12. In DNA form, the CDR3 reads TGTGCCAGCAGTTTGTCCTCAGGGACACAGGGGGGCTACACCTTC. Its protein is CASSLSSGTQGGYTF.

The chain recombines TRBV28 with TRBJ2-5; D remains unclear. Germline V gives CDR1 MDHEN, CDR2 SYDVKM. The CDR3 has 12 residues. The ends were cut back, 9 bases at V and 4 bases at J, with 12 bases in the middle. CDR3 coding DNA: TGTGCCAGTCGTAATGCGGTAGAGACCCAGTACTTC. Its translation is CASRNAVETQYF.